One sample yielded the 7 T cell receptor beta chains listed below, sequenced in a study of shared clonotypes between healthy human individuals. Libraries were prepared by immunoSEQ multiplex PCR; TCRdb keeps only in-frame clonotypes and omits some of them. This table holds under 650,000 clones, 90% to 97% found once. The sequenced material came from naive CD4+ T cells sorted from blood. Subset given: CD45RA+ positively selected. These receptors came from a woman aged 30 to 39 in good health.

The chain uses TRBV14 and TRBJ2-7, with no clear D. The CDR3 has 13 amino acids. Germline assignment: CDR1 SGHDN and CDR2 FVKESK. V lost 2 bases and J lost 7, with 12 bases in between. CDR3 amino acids: CASSQQSVEEQYF. The CDR3 coding sequence is TGTGCCAGCAGCCAACAGTCAGTCGAAGAGCAGTACTTC.

V and J are TRBV5-1 and TRBJ1-3; no clear D. CDR1 SGHRS and CDR2 YFSETQ come from the germline V gene. V lost 4 bases to trimming and J lost 0 bases, with 8 bases between them. The CDR3 totals 14 residues. CDR3 in amino acids: CASSADSSGNTIYF. The CDR3 coding sequence is TGCGCCAGCAGCGCGGATTCCTCTGGAAACACCATATATTTT.

This clone was detected only a few times. The gene calls are TRBV20-1 and TRBJ1-1; D not resolved. The V gene lost 3 bases and the J gene lost 7 bases, with 9 bases spanning the gap. The CDR3 is 11 amino acids. Germline loops: CDR1 DFQATT, CDR2 SNEGSKA (reference sequence). As DNA, the CDR3 is TGCAGTGCTAGGAGAGGGTTTGAAGCTTTCTTT. Translated, it gives CSARRGFEAFF.

The chain's CDR3 is CASRLTSGSNEQFF. As DNA, the CDR3 is TGTGCCAGTAGGCTCACTAGCGGGAGTAATGAGCAGTTCTTC. The chain links TRBV19 to TRBJ2-1, with 11 bases identical to TRBD2. This CDR3 is 14 amino acids long. V was pared by 6 bases and J by 7 bases, with 5 bases of the junction left unmatched. Germline V gene sequence: CDR1 LNHDA, CDR2 SQIVND (reference sequence).

The chain joins TRBV19 to TRBJ2-5, with TRBD2 matching over 10 bases. The germline gives CDR1 LNHDA, CDR2 SQIVND (reference sequence). The V and J ends lost 5 bases and 1 base, in that order; junction bases with no gene match: 4. There are 15 residues in the CDR3. The CDR3 reads CASSPGLAAQETQYF. The DNA for the CDR3 is TGTGCCAGTAGTCCTGGACTAGCGGCCCAAGAGACCCAGTACTTC.

This clone was picked up one time. V gene TRBV5-1 combines with J gene TRBJ2-7; 7 nucleotides agree with TRBD2. Germline V gives CDR1 SGHRS, CDR2 YFSETQ. The V segment lost 6 bases and the J segment 10 bases; nucleotides outside the gene matches: 13. The CDR3 has 13 amino acids. The CDR3 bases are TGCGCCAGCAAAGGGGCCGCGGGAGAGGACCAGTACTTC. Translation: CASKGAAGEDQYF.

A remark on this clone: At the DNA level, this CDR3 is encoded by other sequences in the same sample as well. The rearrangement uses TRBV7-9 and TRBJ2-7, with D uncertain. CDR1 and CDR2 (germline): SEHNR, FQNEAQ (reference sequence). Between the trimmed V and J ends, which lost 5 bases and 1 base, there was a span of 9 bases. This CDR3 spans 13 amino acids. Written as DNA, the CDR3 is TGTGCCAGCAGCCTTACTTCTTCCTACGAGCAGTACTTC. It is translated as CASSLTSSYEQYF.